The clone carrying this TCR beta chain was recorded once. Its matching antigen is unknown. Those who donated were healthy bone marrow donors. This entry is derived from a study of cytomegalovirus exposure and HLA in healthy donors. This CDR3 has 13 residues. In germline, CDR1 is LNHDA, CDR2 SQIVND (reference sequence). The V and J ends lost 1 base and 6 bases respectively, with 9 bases between them. PCR primers comprised 60 Vbeta and 13 Jbeta primers. The data were produced by immunoSEQ multiplex PCR, yet TCRdb's version contains in-frame clones alone and is incomplete. Counted here are more than 110,000 clones, approximately 80% occurring once; the ten biggest clones make up around 4.1%. Study-wide results and limits: In a later analysis, specific HLA alleles were associated with 15,000 to 20,000 TCR beta sequences at a 0.05 false discovery rate. A later examination showed that TCR association rates differed by HLA locus, with DRB1 most and HLA-C fewest. The study flagged approximately 180 TCR beta chains as cytomegalovirus-associated.

V usage is TRBV19 and J usage is TRBJ1-1; the D gene is possibly TRBD1 (6 bases). This receptor was obtained from a man aged 40-50 years in good health and CMV-seropositive. Sequenced material: PBMCs. The CDR3 DNA is TGTGCCAGTAGTATAGTACAGGGTGCTGAAGCTTTCTTT. Translation gives CASSIVQGAEAFF.